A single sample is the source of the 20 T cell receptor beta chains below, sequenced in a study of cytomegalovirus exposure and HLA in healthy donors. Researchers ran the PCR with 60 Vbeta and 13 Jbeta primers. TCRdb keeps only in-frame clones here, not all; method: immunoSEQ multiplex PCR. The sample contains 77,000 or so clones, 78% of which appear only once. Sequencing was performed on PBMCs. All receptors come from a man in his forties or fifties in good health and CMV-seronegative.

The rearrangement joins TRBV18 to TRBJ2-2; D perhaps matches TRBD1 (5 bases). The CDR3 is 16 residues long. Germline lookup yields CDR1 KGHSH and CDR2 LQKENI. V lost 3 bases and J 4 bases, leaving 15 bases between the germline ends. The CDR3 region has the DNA TGTGCCAGCTCACCCCGTCAGGGAACGGCCACCGGGGAGCTGTTTTTT. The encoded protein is CASSPRQGTATGELFF. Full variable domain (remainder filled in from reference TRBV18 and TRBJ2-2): NAGVMQNPRHLVRRRGQEARLRCSPMKGHSHVYWYRQLPEEGLKFMVYLQKENIIDESGMPKERFSAEFPKEGPSILRIQQVVRGDSAAYFCASSPRQGTATGELFFGEGSRLTVL.

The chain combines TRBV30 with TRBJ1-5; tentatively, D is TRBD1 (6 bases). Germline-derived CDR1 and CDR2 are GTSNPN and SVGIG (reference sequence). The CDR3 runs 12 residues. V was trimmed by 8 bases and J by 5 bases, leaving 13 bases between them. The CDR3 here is CAQEGGYQPQHF. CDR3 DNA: TGTGCCCAGGAGGGGGGGTATCAGCCCCAGCATTTT.

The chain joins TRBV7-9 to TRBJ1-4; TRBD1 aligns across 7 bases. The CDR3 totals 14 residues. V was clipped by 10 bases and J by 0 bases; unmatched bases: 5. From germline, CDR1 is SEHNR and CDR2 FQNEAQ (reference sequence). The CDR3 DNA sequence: TGTGCCACATCAACAGGGGCAACTAATGAAAAACTGTTTTTT. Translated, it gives CATSTGATNEKLFF.

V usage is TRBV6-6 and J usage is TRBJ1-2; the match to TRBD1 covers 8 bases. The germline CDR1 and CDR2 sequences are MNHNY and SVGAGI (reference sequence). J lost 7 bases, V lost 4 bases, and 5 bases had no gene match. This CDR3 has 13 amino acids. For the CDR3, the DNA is TGTGCCAGCAGTTTCGACAGGGGTAGTGGCTACACCTTC. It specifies CASSFDRGSGYTF.

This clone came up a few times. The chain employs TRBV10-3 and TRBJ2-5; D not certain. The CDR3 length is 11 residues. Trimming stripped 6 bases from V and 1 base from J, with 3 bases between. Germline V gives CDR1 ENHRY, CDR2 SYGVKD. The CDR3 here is CAISSQETQYF. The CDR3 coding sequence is TGTGCCATCAGCTCCCAAGAGACCCAGTACTTC.

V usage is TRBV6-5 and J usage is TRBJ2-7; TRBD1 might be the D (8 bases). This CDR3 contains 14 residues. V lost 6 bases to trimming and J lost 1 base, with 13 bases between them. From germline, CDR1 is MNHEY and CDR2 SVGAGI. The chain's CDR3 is CASRAQGGSYEQYF. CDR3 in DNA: TGTGCCAGCAGAGCACAGGGGGGGTCCTACGAGCAGTACTTC.

CDR3 sequence reads: CASSLRGLMNTEAFF. CDR3 in DNA: TGTGCCAGCAGCTTACGGGGATTGATGAACACTGAAGCTTTCTTT. This chain links TRBV7-8 with TRBJ1-1; no clear D gene. The CDR3 is 15 amino acids. Germline V gene sequence: CDR1 SGHVS, CDR2 FQNEAQ. The ends were cut back, 2 bases at V and 0 bases at J, with 10 bases in the middle.

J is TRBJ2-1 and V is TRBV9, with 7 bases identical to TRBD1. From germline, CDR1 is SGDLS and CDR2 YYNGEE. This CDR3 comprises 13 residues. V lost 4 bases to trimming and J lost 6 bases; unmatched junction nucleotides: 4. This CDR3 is CASSLTGVNEQFF. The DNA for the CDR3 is TGTGCCAGCAGCCTCACAGGGGTCAATGAGCAGTTCTTC.

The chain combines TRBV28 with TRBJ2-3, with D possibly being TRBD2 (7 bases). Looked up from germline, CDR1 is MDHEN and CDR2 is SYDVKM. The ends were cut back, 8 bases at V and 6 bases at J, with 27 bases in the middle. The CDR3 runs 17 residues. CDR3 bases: TGTGCCAGCTACGGGGGCCTAGCGGCCCCCTCGCCTGATACGCAGTATTTT. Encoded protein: CASYGGLAAPSPDTQYF. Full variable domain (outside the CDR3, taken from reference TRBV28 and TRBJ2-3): DVKVTQSSRYLVKRTGEKVFLECVQDMDHENMFWYRQDPGLGLRLIYFSYDVKMKEKGDIPEGYSVSREKKERFSLILESASTNQTSMYLCASYGGLAAPSPDTQYFGPGTRLTVL.

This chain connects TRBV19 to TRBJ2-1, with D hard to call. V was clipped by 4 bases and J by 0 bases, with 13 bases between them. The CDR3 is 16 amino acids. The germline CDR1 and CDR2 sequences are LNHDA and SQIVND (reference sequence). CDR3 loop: CASSSRTSSSYNEQFF. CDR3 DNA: TGTGCCAGTAGTAGCCGAACCTCGAGCTCCTACAATGAGCAGTTCTTC.

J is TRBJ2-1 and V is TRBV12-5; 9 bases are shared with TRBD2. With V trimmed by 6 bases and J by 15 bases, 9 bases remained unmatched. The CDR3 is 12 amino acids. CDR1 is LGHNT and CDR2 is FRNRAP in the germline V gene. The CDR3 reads CASGPTGTSTFF. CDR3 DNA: TGTGCTAGTGGCCCGACCGGGACTAGCACGTTCTTC.

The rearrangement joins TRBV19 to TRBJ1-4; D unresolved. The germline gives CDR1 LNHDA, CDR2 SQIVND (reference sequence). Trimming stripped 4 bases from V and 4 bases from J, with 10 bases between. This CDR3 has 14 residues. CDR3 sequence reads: CASSTGEFNEKLFF. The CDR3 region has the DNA TGTGCCAGTAGTACCGGGGAGTTTAATGAAAAACTGTTTTTT.

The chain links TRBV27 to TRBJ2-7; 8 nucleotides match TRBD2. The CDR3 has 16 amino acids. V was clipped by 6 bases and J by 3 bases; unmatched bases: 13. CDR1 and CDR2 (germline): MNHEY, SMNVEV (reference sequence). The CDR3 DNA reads TGTGCCAGCAGAGTTTCAGCAGCGGGAGCCTTCTACGAGCAGTACTTC. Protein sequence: CASRVSAAGAFYEQYF.

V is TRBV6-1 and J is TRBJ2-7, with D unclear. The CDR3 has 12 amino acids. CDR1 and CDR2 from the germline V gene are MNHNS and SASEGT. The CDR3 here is CFKQKAAYEQYF. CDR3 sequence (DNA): TGTTTCAAGCAGAAGGCGGCATACGAGCAGTACTTC.

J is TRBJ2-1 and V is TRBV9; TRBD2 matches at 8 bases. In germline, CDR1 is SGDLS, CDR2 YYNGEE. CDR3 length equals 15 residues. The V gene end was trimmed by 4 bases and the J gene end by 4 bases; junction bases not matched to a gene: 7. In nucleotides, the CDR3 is TGTGCCAGCAGCCCTGGGCGGGAGGTGTACAATGAGCAGTTCTTC. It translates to CASSPGREVYNEQFF.

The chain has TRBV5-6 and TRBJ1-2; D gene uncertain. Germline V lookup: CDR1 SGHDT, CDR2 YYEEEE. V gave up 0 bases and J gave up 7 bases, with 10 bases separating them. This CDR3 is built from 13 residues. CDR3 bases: TGTGCCAGCAGCTTGGCCAAGTACTCTGGCTACACCTTC. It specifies CASSLAKYSGYTF.

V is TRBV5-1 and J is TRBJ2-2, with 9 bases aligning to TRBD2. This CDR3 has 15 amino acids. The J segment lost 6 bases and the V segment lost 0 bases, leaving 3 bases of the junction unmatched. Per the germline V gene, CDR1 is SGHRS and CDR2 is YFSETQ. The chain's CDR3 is CASSLAGTSSGELFF. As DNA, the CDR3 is TGCGCCAGCAGCTTGGCTGGGACTAGCTCCGGGGAGCTGTTTTTT.

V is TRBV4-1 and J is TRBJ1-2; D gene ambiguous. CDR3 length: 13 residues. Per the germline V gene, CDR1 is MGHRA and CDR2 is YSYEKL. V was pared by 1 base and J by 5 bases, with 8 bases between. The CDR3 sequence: CASSQVGSYGYTF. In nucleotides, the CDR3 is TGCGCCAGCAGCCAAGTGGGGAGTTATGGCTACACCTTC.

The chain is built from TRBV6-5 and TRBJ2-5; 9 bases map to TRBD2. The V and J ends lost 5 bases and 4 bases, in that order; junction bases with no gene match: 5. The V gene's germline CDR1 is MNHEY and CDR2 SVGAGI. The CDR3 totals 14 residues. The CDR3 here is CASSAAGGSETQYF. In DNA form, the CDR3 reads TGTGCCAGCAGTGCCGCGGGAGGGTCAGAGACCCAGTACTTC.

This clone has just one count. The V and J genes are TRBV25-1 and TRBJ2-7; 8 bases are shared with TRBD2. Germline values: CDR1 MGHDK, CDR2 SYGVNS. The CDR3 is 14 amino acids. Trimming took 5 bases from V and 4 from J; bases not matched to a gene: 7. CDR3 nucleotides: TGTGCCAGCAGTCAGAGCGGGAGTTTTTACGAGCAGTACTTC. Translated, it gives CASSQSGSFYEQYF.